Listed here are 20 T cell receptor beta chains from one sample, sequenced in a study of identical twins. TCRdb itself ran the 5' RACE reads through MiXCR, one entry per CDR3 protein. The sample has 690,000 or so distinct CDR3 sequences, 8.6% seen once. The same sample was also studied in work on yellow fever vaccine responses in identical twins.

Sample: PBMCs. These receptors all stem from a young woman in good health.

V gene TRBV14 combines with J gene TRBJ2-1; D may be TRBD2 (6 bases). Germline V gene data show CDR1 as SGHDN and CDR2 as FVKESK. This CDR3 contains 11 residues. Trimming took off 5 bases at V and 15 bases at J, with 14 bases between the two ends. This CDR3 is CASSTTTRMFF. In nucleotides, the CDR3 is TGTGCCAGCAGCACCACGACTAGGATGTTCTTC.

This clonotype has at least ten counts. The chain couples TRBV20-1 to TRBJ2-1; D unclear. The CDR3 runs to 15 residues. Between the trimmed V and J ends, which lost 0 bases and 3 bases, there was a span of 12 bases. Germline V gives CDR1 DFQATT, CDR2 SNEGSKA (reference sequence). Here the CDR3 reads CSARDLGSSYNEQFF. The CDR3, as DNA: TGCAGTGCTAGAGATCTAGGTAGCAGCTACAATGAGCAGTTCTTC.

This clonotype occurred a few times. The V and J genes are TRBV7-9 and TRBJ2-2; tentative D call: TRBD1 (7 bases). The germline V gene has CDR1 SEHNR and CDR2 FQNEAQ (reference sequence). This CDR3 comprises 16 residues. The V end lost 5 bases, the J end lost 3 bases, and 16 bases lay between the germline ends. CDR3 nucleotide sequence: TGTGCCAGCAGCCCCGGACAGGACTATCACACCGGGGAGCTGTTTTTT. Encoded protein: CASSPGQDYHTGELFF.

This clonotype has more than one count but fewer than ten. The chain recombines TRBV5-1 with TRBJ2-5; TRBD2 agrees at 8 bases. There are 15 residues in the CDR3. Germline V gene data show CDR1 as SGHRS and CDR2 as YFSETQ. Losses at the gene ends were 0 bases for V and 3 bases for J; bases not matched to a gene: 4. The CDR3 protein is CASSLDGRAKETQYF. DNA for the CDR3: TGCGCCAGCAGCTTGGACGGGAGGGCCAAAGAGACCCAGTACTTC.

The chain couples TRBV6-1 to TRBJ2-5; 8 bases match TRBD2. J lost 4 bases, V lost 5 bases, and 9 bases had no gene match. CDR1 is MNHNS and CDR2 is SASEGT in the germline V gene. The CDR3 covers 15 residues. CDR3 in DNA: TGTGCCAGCAGTCGCCCCCCTAGCGGGTCAGAGACCCAGTACTTC. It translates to CASSRPPSGSETQYF.

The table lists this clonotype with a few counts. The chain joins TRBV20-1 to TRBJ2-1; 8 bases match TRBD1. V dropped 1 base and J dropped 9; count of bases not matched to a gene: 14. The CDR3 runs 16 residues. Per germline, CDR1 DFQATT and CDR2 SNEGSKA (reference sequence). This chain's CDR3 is CSARGQGSSQGGEQFF. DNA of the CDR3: TGCAGTGCTAGAGGACAGGGGTCATCCCAGGGGGGTGAGCAGTTCTTC.

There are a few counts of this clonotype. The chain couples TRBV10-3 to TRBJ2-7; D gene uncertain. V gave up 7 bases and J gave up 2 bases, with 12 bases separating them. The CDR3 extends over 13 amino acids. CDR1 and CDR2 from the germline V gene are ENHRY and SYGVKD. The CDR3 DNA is TGTGCCATCACCGAAGGCCCTACCTACGAGCAGTACTTC. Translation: CAITEGPTYEQYF.

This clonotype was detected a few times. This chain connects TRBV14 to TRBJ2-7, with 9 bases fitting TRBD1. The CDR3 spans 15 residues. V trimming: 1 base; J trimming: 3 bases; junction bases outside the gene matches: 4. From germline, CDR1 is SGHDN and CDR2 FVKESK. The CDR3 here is CASSQAGQGRYEQYF. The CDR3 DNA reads TGTGCCAGCAGCCAAGCGGGACAGGGCCGCTACGAGCAGTACTTC. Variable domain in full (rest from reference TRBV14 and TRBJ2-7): EAGVTQFPSHSVIEKGQTVTLRCDPISGHDNLYWYRRVMGKEIKFLLHFVKESKQDESGMPNNRFLAERTGGTYSTLKVQPAELEDSGVYFCASSQAGQGRYEQYFGPGTRLTVT.

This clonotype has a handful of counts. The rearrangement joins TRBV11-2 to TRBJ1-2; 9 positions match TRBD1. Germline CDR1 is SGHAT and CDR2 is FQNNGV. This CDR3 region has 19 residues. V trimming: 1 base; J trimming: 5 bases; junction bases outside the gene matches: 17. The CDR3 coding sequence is TGTGCCAGCAGCTTAGTCCACGCCCGGGACAGGGACACTGATTATGGCTACACCTTC. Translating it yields CASSLVHARDRDTDYGYTF.

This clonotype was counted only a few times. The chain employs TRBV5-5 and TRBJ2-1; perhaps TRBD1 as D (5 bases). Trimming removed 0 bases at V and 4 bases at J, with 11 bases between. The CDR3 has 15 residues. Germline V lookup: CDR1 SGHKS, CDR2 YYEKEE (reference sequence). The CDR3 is CASSLEGSRYNEQFF. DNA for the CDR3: TGTGCCAGCAGCTTGGAGGGGTCAAGGTACAATGAGCAGTTCTTC. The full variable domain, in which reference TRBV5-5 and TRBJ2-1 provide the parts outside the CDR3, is DAGVTQSPTHLIKTRGQQVTLRCSPISGHKSVSWYQQVLGQGPQFIFQYYEKEERGRGNFPDRFSARQFPNYSSELNVNALLLGDSALYLCASSLEGSRYNEQFFGPGTRLTVL.

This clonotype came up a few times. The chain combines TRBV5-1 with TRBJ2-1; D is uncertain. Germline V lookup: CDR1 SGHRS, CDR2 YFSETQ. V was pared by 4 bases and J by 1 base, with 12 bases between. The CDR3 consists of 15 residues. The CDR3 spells CASSLVGISYNEQFF. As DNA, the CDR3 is TGCGCCAGCAGCCTAGTGGGCATTTCCTACAATGAGCAGTTCTTC.

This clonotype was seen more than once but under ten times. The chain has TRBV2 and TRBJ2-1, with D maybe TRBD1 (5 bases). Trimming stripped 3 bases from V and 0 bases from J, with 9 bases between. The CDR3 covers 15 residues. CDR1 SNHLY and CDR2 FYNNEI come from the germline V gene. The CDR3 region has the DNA TGTGCCAGCAGTGACAGGGTAGGCTCCTACAATGAGCAGTTCTTC. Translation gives CASSDRVGSYNEQFF.

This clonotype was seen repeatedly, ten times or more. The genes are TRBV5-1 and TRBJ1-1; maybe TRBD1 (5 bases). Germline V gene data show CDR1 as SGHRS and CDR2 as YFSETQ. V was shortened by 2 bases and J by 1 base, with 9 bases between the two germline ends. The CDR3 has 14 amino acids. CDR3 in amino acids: CASSFGAGNTEAFF. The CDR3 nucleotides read TGCGCCAGCAGCTTCGGGGCCGGGAACACTGAAGCTTTCTTT. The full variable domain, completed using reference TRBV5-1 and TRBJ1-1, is KAGVTQTPRYLIKTRGQQVTLSCSPISGHRSVSWYQQTPGQGLQFLFEYFSETQRNKGNFPGRFSGRQFSNSRSEMNVSTLELGDSALYLCASSFGAGNTEAFFGQGTRLTVV.

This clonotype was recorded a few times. The CDR3 DNA follows: TGCAGCGCCCCCAATCGGGATGGCTACACCTTC. It encodes CSAPNRDGYTF. This sequence joins TRBV29-1 and TRBJ1-2; D gene ambiguous. This CDR3 contains 11 residues. CDR1 is SQVTM, CDR2 ANQGSEA, per germline. The V end was cut by 7 bases, the J end by 6 bases, with 12 bases between.

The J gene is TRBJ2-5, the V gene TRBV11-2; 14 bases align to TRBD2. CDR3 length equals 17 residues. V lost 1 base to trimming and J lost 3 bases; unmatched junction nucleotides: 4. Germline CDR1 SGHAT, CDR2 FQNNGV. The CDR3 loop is CASSLGRTSGRKETQYF. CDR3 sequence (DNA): TGTGCCAGCAGCTTAGGGAGGACTAGCGGGAGGAAAGAGACCCAGTACTTC.

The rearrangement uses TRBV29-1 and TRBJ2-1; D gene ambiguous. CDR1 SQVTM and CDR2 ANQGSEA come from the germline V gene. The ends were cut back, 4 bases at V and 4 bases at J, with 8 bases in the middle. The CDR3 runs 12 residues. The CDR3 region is CSVALTYNEQFF. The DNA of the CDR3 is TGCAGCGTTGCTCTAACGTACAATGAGCAGTTCTTC.

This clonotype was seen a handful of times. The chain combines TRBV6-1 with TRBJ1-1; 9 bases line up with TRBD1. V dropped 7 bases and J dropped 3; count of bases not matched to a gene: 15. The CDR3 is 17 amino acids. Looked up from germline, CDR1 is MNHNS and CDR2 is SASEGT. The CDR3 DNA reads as TGTGCCAGCACATCAAAACCCTGGGACAGGGCCTACACTGAAGCTTTCTTT. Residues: CASTSKPWDRAYTEAFF.

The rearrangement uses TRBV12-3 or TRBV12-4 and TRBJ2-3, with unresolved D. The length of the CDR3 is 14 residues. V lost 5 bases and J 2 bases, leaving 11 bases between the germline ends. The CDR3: CASSRWELTDTQYF. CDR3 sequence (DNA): TGTGCCAGCAGTCGCTGGGAACTCACAGATACGCAGTATTTT.

CDR3 DNA sequence: TGTGCCAGCAGTGACCTCCTGGGCAGCAACACCGGGGAGCTGTTTTTT. Translated: CASSDLLGSNTGELFF. The chain couples TRBV25-1 to TRBJ2-2; unclear D gene. This CDR3 has 16 residues. Germline V CDR1 and CDR2: MGHDK, SYGVNS. V lost 3 bases, J lost 2 bases, and 13 bases lay in between.

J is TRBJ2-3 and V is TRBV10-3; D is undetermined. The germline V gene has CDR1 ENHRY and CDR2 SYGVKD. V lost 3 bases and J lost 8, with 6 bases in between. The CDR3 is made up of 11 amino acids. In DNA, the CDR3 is TGTGCCATCAGTGAAGGTGGTACGCAGTATTTT. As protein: CAISEGGTQYF.